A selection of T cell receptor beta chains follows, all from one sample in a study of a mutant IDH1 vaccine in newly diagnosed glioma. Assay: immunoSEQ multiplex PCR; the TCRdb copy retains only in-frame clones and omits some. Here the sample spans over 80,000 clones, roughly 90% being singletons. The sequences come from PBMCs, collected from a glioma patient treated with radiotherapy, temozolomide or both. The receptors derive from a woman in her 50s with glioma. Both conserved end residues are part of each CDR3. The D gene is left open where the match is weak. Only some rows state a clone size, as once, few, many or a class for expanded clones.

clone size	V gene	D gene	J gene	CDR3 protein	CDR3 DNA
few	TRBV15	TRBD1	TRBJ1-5	CATSKTGGKGQPQHF	TGTGCCACCAGCAAGACAGGGGGGAAGGGCCAGCCCCAGCATTTT
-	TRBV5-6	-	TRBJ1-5	CASSFFSGNQPQHF	TGTGCCAGCAGTTTCTTCTCAGGCAATCAGCCCCAGCATTTT
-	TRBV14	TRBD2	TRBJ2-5	CASSQGSARLWRESQETQYF	TGTGCCAGCAGCCAAGGTTCGGCCCGACTCTGGCGGGAGAGTCAAGAGACCCAGTACTTC
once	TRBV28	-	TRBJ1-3	CASSGLEGGTRGNTIYF	TGTGCCAGCAGCGGACTCGAGGGTGGAACTCGTGGAAACACCATATATTTT
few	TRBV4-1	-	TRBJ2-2	CASSQVKGHLTGELFF	TGCGCCAGCAGCCAAGTAAAGGGACACCTCACCGGGGAGCTGTTTTTT
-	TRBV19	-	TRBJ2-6	CASSIVGGVSGANVLTF	TGTGCCAGTAGTATAGTGGGGGGAGTCTCTGGGGCCAACGTCCTGACTTTC
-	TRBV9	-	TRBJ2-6	CASSGYQRGNSGANVLTF	TGTGCCAGCAGCGGATACCAAAGGGGCAACTCTGGGGCCAACGTCCTGACTTTC
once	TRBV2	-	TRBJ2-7	CASSRVGLEQYF	TGTGCCAGCAGTAGGGTGGGGCTCGAGCAGTACTTC
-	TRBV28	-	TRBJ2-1	CASIPLLFGHYNEQFF	TGTGCCAGCATCCCACTCCTTTTTGGACACTACAATGAGCAGTTCTTC
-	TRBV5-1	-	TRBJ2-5	CASSLTTNIQETQYF	TGCGCCAGCAGCTTGACGACAAATATCCAAGAGACCCAGTACTTC
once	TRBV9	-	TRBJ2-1	CASSPTMTTYNEQFF	TGTGCCAGCAGCCCCACAATGACTACATACAATGAGCAGTTCTTC
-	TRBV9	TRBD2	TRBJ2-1	CASSARTSGSAEQFF	TGTGCCAGCAGCGCCCGTACTAGCGGGAGTGCTGAGCAGTTCTTC
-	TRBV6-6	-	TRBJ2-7	CASSYSGEYEQYF	TGTGCCAGCAGTTACTCCGGGGAGTACGAGCAGTACTTC